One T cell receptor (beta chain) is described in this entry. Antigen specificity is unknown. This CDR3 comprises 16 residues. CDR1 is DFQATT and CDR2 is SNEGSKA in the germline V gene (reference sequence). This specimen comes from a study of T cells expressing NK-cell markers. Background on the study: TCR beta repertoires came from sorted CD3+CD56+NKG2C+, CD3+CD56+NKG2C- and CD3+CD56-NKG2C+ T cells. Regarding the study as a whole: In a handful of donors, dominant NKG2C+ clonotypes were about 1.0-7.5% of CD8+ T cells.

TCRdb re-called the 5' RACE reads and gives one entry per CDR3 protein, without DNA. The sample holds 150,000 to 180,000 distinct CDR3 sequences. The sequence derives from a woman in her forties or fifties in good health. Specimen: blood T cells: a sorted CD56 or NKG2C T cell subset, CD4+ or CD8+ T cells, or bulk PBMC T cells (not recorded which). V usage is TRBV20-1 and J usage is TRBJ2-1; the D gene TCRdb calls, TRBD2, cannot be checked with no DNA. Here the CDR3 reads CSARDFETSVYNEQFF.